This is a list of T cell receptor beta chains from one sample in a study of T cell responses to AZD1222 COVID-19 vaccine. Sequencing was performed with immunoSEQ multiplex PCR; in TCRdb, only in-frame clones are kept and a portion is missing. Of fewer than 150,000 clones listed, 85% to 90% are singletons. Here the sequenced sample was peripheral blood, taken 28 days after the second AZD1222 dose. The receptors originated from an adult who received the AZD1222 COVID-19 vaccine. Each CDR3 is given with its conserved first and last residue. The D gene is left open where the match is weak. Clone size is given for some rows only: seen once, a few or many times, or a class if the clone is expanded.

V gene: TRBV9; J gene: TRBJ1-2; D gene: TRBD1; clone size: -; CDR3 DNA: TGTGCCAGCAGCGGAGGGGACAGCTATGGCTACACCTTC; CDR3 protein: CASSGGDSYGYTF
V gene: TRBV30; J gene: TRBJ1-2; D gene: -; clone size: -; CDR3 DNA: TGTGCCTGGAGATTAAAAACAGGGTTGGAAATCGATGGCTACACCTTC; CDR3 protein: CAWRLKTGLEIDGYTF
V gene: TRBV11-3; J gene: TRBJ2-2; D gene: -; clone size: -; CDR3 DNA: TGTGCCAGCAGTCTTAGCGGGAACACCGGGGAGCTGTTTTTT; CDR3 protein: CASSLSGNTGELFF
V gene: TRBV9; J gene: TRBJ2-3; D gene: TRBD2; clone size: -; CDR3 DNA: TGTGCCAGCAGCCCCGGGGCTAGCGGCCCTAGCACAGATACGCAGTATTTT; CDR3 protein: CASSPGASGPSTDTQYF
V gene: TRBV3-1/TRBV3-2; J gene: TRBJ1-3; D gene: -; clone size: once; CDR3 DNA: TGTGCCAGCAGCCAAGGGCGACAGGCGGCTGGAAACACCATATATTTT; CDR3 protein: CASSQGRQAAGNTIYF
V gene: TRBV6-5; J gene: TRBJ2-5; D gene: -; clone size: -; CDR3 DNA: TGTGCCAGTCTCGGGGGGCGGTTAGGAGAGACCCAGTACTTC; CDR3 protein: CASLGGRLGETQYF
V gene: TRBV28; J gene: TRBJ1-6; D gene: TRBD1; clone size: -; CDR3 DNA: TGTGCCAGCAGCTCCGGACAGGGGGGTAATTCACCCCTCCACTTT; CDR3 protein: CASSSGQGGNSPLHF
V gene: TRBV28; J gene: TRBJ1-2; D gene: -; clone size: -; CDR3 DNA: TGTGCCAGCAGTTTGGACAGCTATGGCTACACCTTC; CDR3 protein: CASSLDSYGYTF
V gene: TRBV18; J gene: TRBJ1-2; D gene: -; clone size: -; CDR3 DNA: TGTGCCAGCTCCCCTAAAAACAGGGCCGGCTACACCTTC; CDR3 protein: CASSPKNRAGYTF
V gene: TRBV30; J gene: TRBJ1-6; D gene: -; clone size: -; CDR3 DNA: TGTGCCTGGAGTGTACGGGCAGGGTATTCACCCCTCCACTTT; CDR3 protein: CAWSVRAGYSPLHF
V gene: TRBV30; J gene: TRBJ1-5; D gene: -; clone size: -; CDR3 DNA: TGTGCCTGGGGTAAGGGTGGCAATCAGCCCCAGCATTTT; CDR3 protein: CAWGKGGNQPQHF
V gene: TRBV19; J gene: TRBJ1-3; D gene: -; clone size: -; CDR3 DNA: TGTGCCAGTATGGACCCCAGGGCGTTGTCTGGAAACACCATATATTTT; CDR3 protein: CASMDPRALSGNTIYF
V gene: TRBV6-5; J gene: TRBJ1-4; D gene: -; clone size: -; CDR3 DNA: TGTGCCAGCAGTTGGGGCAGAACTAATGAAAAACTGTTTTTT; CDR3 protein: CASSWGRTNEKLFF
V gene: TRBV10-3; J gene: TRBJ1-1; D gene: -; clone size: -; CDR3 DNA: TGTGCCATCGGGGCCCCGACAGGCGAAGCTTTCTTT; CDR3 protein: CAIGAPTGEAFF
V gene: TRBV6-5; J gene: TRBJ2-2; D gene: TRBD1; clone size: -; CDR3 DNA: TGTGCCAGCAGTGACTCAGGGGGCGGCGGGGAGCTGTTTTTT; CDR3 protein: CASSDSGGGGELFF
V gene: TRBV20-1; J gene: TRBJ1-1; D gene: TRBD1; clone size: -; CDR3 DNA: TGCAGTGCTAGTCCTGGACAGGGGGCTCTAACTGAAGCTTTCTTT; CDR3 protein: CSASPGQGALTEAFF
V gene: TRBV5-1; J gene: TRBJ1-1; D gene: -; clone size: -; CDR3 DNA: TGCGCCAGCAGCTTGTCAGGGGCGAGGACTGAAGCTTTCTTT; CDR3 protein: CASSLSGARTEAFF
V gene: TRBV6-5; J gene: TRBJ1-1; D gene: TRBD1; clone size: -; CDR3 DNA: TGTGCCAGCAGAACCGGGACAGAGAACACTGAAGCTTTCTTT; CDR3 protein: CASRTGTENTEAFF
V gene: TRBV3-1/TRBV3-2; J gene: TRBJ1-2; D gene: -; clone size: -; CDR3 DNA: TGTGCCAGCAGCCAAGGCCACGGGGGGCGACTGTCATATGGCTACACCTTC; CDR3 protein: CASSQGHGGRLSYGYTF
V gene: TRBV24-1; J gene: TRBJ2-1; D gene: -; clone size: -; CDR3 DNA: TGTGCCACCAGTGACCCGATAGCGGCCAATTACAATGAGCAGTTCTTC; CDR3 protein: CATSDPIAANYNEQFF
V gene: TRBV9; J gene: TRBJ2-3; D gene: -; clone size: few; CDR3 DNA: TGTGCCAGCAGCGTAGTTAGCACAGATACGCAGTATTTT; CDR3 protein: CASSVVSTDTQYF
V gene: TRBV2; J gene: TRBJ1-6; D gene: -; clone size: -; CDR3 DNA: TGTGCCAGCAGTGTTTCGAGACCTTATAATTCACCCCTCCACTTT; CDR3 protein: CASSVSRPYNSPLHF
V gene: TRBV10-3; J gene: TRBJ1-1; D gene: -; clone size: -; CDR3 DNA: TGTGCCATCAGTGAGACGACAAGGAACACTGAAGCTTTCTTT; CDR3 protein: CAISETTRNTEAFF
V gene: TRBV18; J gene: TRBJ1-2; D gene: -; clone size: -; CDR3 DNA: TGTGCCAGCTCACCAGGGGAGGTCTATGGCTACACCTTC; CDR3 protein: CASSPGEVYGYTF
V gene: TRBV6-1; J gene: TRBJ2-7; D gene: TRBD1; clone size: -; CDR3 DNA: TGTGCCAGCAGTGGAGAGGGAAACAGGGGGGTCTACGAGCAGTACTTC; CDR3 protein: CASSGEGNRGVYEQYF
V gene: TRBV5-4; J gene: TRBJ2-7; D gene: TRBD1; clone size: -; CDR3 DNA: TGTGCCAGCAGCGGCAACAGGGGCGAGCAGTACTTC; CDR3 protein: CASSGNRGEQYF
V gene: TRBV24-1; J gene: TRBJ2-3; D gene: -; clone size: -; CDR3 DNA: TGTGCCACCAGTGATTTTGGGACGACTAGCACAGATACGCAGTATTTT; CDR3 protein: CATSDFGTTSTDTQYF
V gene: TRBV3-1/TRBV3-2; J gene: TRBJ1-5; D gene: TRBD1; clone size: -; CDR3 DNA: TGTGCCAGCAGCCAGGGACAGGCCAATCAGCCCCAGCATTTT; CDR3 protein: CASSQGQANQPQHF
V gene: TRBV9; J gene: TRBJ1-2; D gene: -; clone size: once; CDR3 DNA: TGTGCCAGCAGCGAGGGCCGCTATGGCTACACCTTC; CDR3 protein: CASSEGRYGYTF
V gene: TRBV28; J gene: TRBJ2-5; D gene: TRBD2; clone size: -; CDR3 DNA: TGTGCCAGCGGCTCGGGTAAAGCGGGGGAGTTCCAAGAGACCCAGTACTTC; CDR3 protein: CASGSGKAGEFQETQYF
V gene: TRBV24-1; J gene: TRBJ2-3; D gene: -; clone size: -; CDR3 DNA: TGTGCCACCAGTGATTTGCCCGGGGTAGGCACAGATACGCAGTATTTT; CDR3 protein: CATSDLPGVGTDTQYF
V gene: TRBV9; J gene: TRBJ1-6; D gene: -; clone size: -; CDR3 DNA: TGTGCCAGCAGCGTAGCGGCAGAGAATTCACCCCTCCACTTT; CDR3 protein: CASSVAAENSPLHF
V gene: TRBV28; J gene: TRBJ2-1; D gene: -; clone size: -; CDR3 DNA: TGTGCCAGCAGCCGCCGTACCAATGAGCAGTTCTTC; CDR3 protein: CASSRRTNEQFF
V gene: TRBV10-3; J gene: TRBJ2-1; D gene: -; clone size: few; CDR3 DNA: TGTGCCACCACCAAGGGAGGGGGGCAGTTCTTC; CDR3 protein: CATTKGGGQFF
V gene: TRBV5-6; J gene: TRBJ2-5; D gene: TRBD1; clone size: -; CDR3 DNA: TGTGCCAGCAGCTGGGACAGCCTCCAAGAGACCCAGTACTTC; CDR3 protein: CASSWDSLQETQYF
V gene: TRBV4-2; J gene: TRBJ2-2; D gene: TRBD2; clone size: -; CDR3 DNA: TGTGCCAGCAGCCAAGATCGTCCTAGCGGGAGGGCAGTAGCCGGGGAGCTGTTTTTT; CDR3 protein: CASSQDRPSGRAVAGELFF
V gene: TRBV4-3; J gene: TRBJ1-3; D gene: TRBD1; clone size: few; CDR3 DNA: TGCGCCAGCAGCCAAGAGGGACAGGGGGCCGGAACGGGAAACACCATATATTTT; CDR3 protein: CASSQEGQGAGTGNTIYF
V gene: TRBV5-1; J gene: TRBJ2-5; D gene: -; clone size: -; CDR3 DNA: TGCGCCAGCAGCTTGGGCAGGGGTCCATTAGGTGAAGAGACCCAGTACTTC; CDR3 protein: CASSLGRGPLGEETQYF
V gene: TRBV30; J gene: TRBJ1-1; D gene: -; clone size: -; CDR3 DNA: TGTGCCCATGGGGGTCCCCATGAAGCTTTCTTT; CDR3 protein: CAHGGPHEAFF
V gene: TRBV28; J gene: TRBJ1-2; D gene: TRBD1; clone size: -; CDR3 DNA: TGTGCCAGCAGCCTGACAGGGGTCTATGGCTACACCTTC; CDR3 protein: CASSLTGVYGYTF
V gene: TRBV11-2; J gene: TRBJ2-7; D gene: -; clone size: -; CDR3 DNA: TGTGCCAGCAGCACCTCAGACGGACCCTACGAGCAGTACTTC; CDR3 protein: CASSTSDGPYEQYF